This entry lists 25 T cell receptor beta chains sequenced from one sample in a study of immune evolution from preneoplasia to lung adenocarcinoma. The repertoire was sequenced with immunoSEQ multiplex PCR; TCRdb's copy has only in-frame clones and lacks some. The table has 14,000 or so clones, over 75% seen once. Input material: FFPE lung adenocarcinoma in situ tissue. Receptor source: an older donor with lung adenocarcinoma.

V is TRBV5-1 and J is TRBJ1-1, with D possibly matching TRBD1 (5 bases). Germline CDR1 is SGHRS and CDR2 is YFSETQ. CDR3 length equals 14 residues. V shed 4 bases and J shed 1 base, with 11 bases lying between them. This CDR3 reads CASSPGTANTEAFF. The CDR3, as DNA: TGCGCCAGCAGCCCCGGGACGGCGAACACTGAAGCTTTCTTT.

The rearrangement joins TRBV5-1 to TRBJ2-7, with TRBD2 matching 9 bases. Germline lookup yields CDR1 SGHRS and CDR2 YFSETQ. V was clipped by 4 bases and J by 5 bases; unmatched bases: 7. This CDR3 is 14 amino acids long. The CDR3 DNA reads TGCGCCAGCAGCCTAATAGCGGGAGTGAACGAGCAGTACTTC. This sequence encodes CASSLIAGVNEQYF. The full variable domain, its missing parts supplied by reference TRBV5-1 and TRBJ2-7, is KAGVTQTPRYLIKTRGQQVTLSCSPISGHRSVSWYQQTPGQGLQFLFEYFSETQRNKGNFPGRFSGRQFSNSRSEMNVSTLELGDSALYLCASSLIAGVNEQYFGPGTRLTVT.

The V and J genes are TRBV2 and TRBJ2-7; D call uncertain. Per germline, CDR1 SNHLY and CDR2 FYNNEI. V lost 2 bases to trimming and J lost 5 bases, with 10 bases between them. This CDR3 contains 13 residues. As DNA, the CDR3 is TGTGCCAGCAGTGAACAGGAAGTCCACGAGCAGTACTTC. The encoded protein is CASSEQEVHEQYF.

This chain joins TRBV5-1 and TRBJ2-3; D not resolved. The CDR3 is 14 residues long. Germline CDR1 and CDR2: SGHRS and YFSETQ. V dropped 1 base and J dropped 2 bases, with 8 bases sitting between them. The CDR3 region has the DNA TGCGCCAGCAGCTTGAATCTGGCCACAGATACGCAGTATTTT. This sequence encodes CASSLNLATDTQYF.

This clone was detected once. The chain's CDR3 is CASTPGTYSYEQYF. The DNA for the CDR3 is TGTGCCAGCACCCCCGGGACTTACTCCTACGAGCAGTACTTC. This sequence joins TRBV11-2 and TRBJ2-7, with D possibly being TRBD2 (6 bases). Germline lookup yields CDR1 SGHAT and CDR2 FQNNGV. This CDR3 has 14 residues. Trimming took 7 bases from V and 0 from J, leaving 13 bases between them.

There are a few counts of this clone. V is TRBV18 and J is TRBJ2-3; D unclear. V was trimmed by 1 base and J by 0 bases, leaving 11 bases between them. This CDR3 has 16 residues. Germline V CDR1 and CDR2: KGHSH, LQKENI. The CDR3 DNA reads TGTGCCAGCTCACCACGGGCACCTGAAAGCACAGATACGCAGTATTTT. As protein: CASSPRAPESTDTQYF. The variable domain in full, completed from reference TRBV18 and TRBJ2-3, reads NAGVMQNPRHLVRRRGQEARLRCSPMKGHSHVYWYRQLPEEGLKFMVYLQKENIIDESGMPKERFSAEFPKEGPSILRIQQVVRGDSAAYFCASSPRAPESTDTQYFGPGTRLTVL.

In this sample, this clone turned up a few times. V and J are TRBV7-2 and TRBJ1-2; TRBD1 matches at 8 bases. Germline CDR1 reads SGHTA; CDR2 reads FQGNSA. The CDR3 consists of 15 residues. V was clipped by 5 bases and J by 7 bases; unmatched bases: 12. CDR3 loop: CASSPGQGEWSGYTF. The CDR3 DNA sequence: TGTGCCAGCAGCCCCGGACAGGGTGAATGGAGTGGCTACACCTTC.

The V call is TRBV11-2, the J call TRBJ2-2, with a possible D match to TRBD2 (5 bases). V was clipped by 1 base and J by 13 bases, with 13 bases between them. Germline values: CDR1 SGHAT, CDR2 FQNNGV. The CDR3 totals 13 residues. CDR3 loop: CASSLGAGQWLFF. Here the CDR3 DNA reads TGTGCCAGCAGCTTAGGGGCGGGCCAGTGGCTGTTTTTT. Supplemented by reference TRBV11-2 and TRBJ2-2, the full variable domain reads EAGVAQSPRYKIIEKRQSVAFWCNPISGHATLYWYQQILGQGPKLLIQFQNNGVVDDSQLPKDRFSAERLKGVDSTLKIQPAKLEDSAVYLCASSLGAGQWLFFGEGSRLTVL.

The genes are TRBV30 and TRBJ1-2; 8 bases line up with TRBD1. CDR3 length: 15 residues. V gave up 3 bases and J gave up 2 bases; unmatched junction bases: 8. Germline V gene sequence: CDR1 GTSNPN, CDR2 SVGIG (reference sequence). The CDR3, as DNA: TGTGCCTGGAGCCCCCAGGGGGCTCACAACTATGGCTACACCTTC. Residues: CAWSPQGAHNYGYTF.

This chain links TRBV10-3 with TRBJ2-7, with TRBD2 matching 8 bases. Trimming took 10 bases from V and 6 from J; bases not matched to a gene: 8. This CDR3 is built from 12 residues. CDR1 ENHRY and CDR2 SYGVKD come from the germline V gene. The CDR3 sequence is CATAGGMGEQYF. DNA of the CDR3: TGTGCCACCGCGGGGGGTATGGGCGAGCAGTACTTC.

The chain carries TRBV28 and TRBJ1-4; D uncertain. Germline V gives CDR1 MDHEN, CDR2 SYDVKM. This CDR3 spans 12 amino acids. Between the trimmed V and J ends, which lost 4 bases and 5 bases, there was a span of 5 bases. The CDR3 reads CASSSPNEKLFF. CDR3 bases: TGTGCCAGCAGTTCCCCAAATGAAAAACTGTTTTTT.

The chain combines TRBV6-1 with TRBJ2-7; D remains unclear. Germline values: CDR1 MNHNS, CDR2 SASEGT. The CDR3 spans 10 residues. V gave up 2 bases and J gave up 11 bases, with 7 bases separating them. CDR3: CASSEYRKYF. CDR3 in DNA: TGTGCCAGCAGTGAATACCGAAAGTACTTC.

The CDR3 loop is CSVEERYEQYF. The CDR3 DNA sequence: TGCAGCGTTGAAGAGCGGTACGAGCAGTACTTC. V is TRBV29-1 and J is TRBJ2-7; D call uncertain. CDR3 length equals 11 residues. Looked up from germline, CDR1 is SQVTM and CDR2 is ANQGSEA. V lost 0 bases to trimming and J lost 4 bases, with 4 bases between them.

The gene calls are TRBV2 and TRBJ1-2, with a tentative D call TRBD1 (5 bases). The germline gives CDR1 SNHLY, CDR2 FYNNEI. Trimming pared 1 base from V and 8 bases from J, leaving 11 bases between. The CDR3 spans 13 residues. As DNA, the CDR3 is TGTGCCAGCAGTGAAGAACGGGGGAGCGGCTACACCTTC. Residues: CASSEERGSGYTF. The complete variable domain, with remaining parts taken from reference TRBV2 and TRBJ1-2, reads EPEVTQTPSHQVTQMGQEVILRCVPISNHLYFYWYRQILGQKVEFLVSFYNNEISEKSEIFDDQFSVERPDGSNFTLKIRSTKLEDSAMYFCASSEERGSGYTFGSGTRLTVV.

This chain uses TRBV6-5 with TRBJ2-2; either TRBD1 or TRBD2 may fit D (5 bases each). Trimming cost V 6 bases and J 3 bases, with 14 bases left between them. The CDR3 has 15 amino acids. CDR1 MNHEY and CDR2 SVGAGI come from the germline V gene. The CDR3 region is CASRFRVEDTGELFF. As DNA, the CDR3 is TGTGCCAGCAGATTCAGGGTGGAGGACACCGGGGAGCTGTTTTTT.

J is TRBJ2-1 and V is TRBV6-6, with 7 bases aligning to TRBD1. Germline V gives CDR1 MNHNY, CDR2 SVGAGI (reference sequence). The CDR3 has 16 amino acids. Trimming cost V 6 bases and J 0 bases; bases outside gene matches: 8. The CDR3 nucleotides read TGTGCCAGCAGCATACAGGGGCCCAGCTCCTACAATGAGCAGTTCTTC. Protein sequence: CASSIQGPSSYNEQFF.

V gene TRBV19 combines with J gene TRBJ1-5; D not resolved. The CDR3 totals 15 residues. V gave up 3 bases and J gave up 6 bases, with 15 bases separating them. CDR1 is LNHDA and CDR2 is SQIVND in the germline V gene (reference sequence). Written as DNA, the CDR3 is TGTGCCAGTAGTATGTCACTGGCAGGTGGTCAGCCCCAGCATTTT. Protein product: CASSMSLAGGQPQHF.

The count of this clone is one. The chain carries TRBV5-4 and TRBJ2-5, with 10 bases matching TRBD2. Germline CDR1 is SGHNT and CDR2 is YYREEE (reference sequence). This CDR3 comprises 15 residues. V dropped 0 bases and J dropped 5; count of bases not matched to a gene: 4. CDR3 loop: CASSLGAGGVETQYF. The CDR3 DNA reads TGTGCCAGCAGCTTGGGAGCGGGAGGGGTGGAGACCCAGTACTTC. The complete variable domain, with remaining parts taken from reference TRBV5-4 and TRBJ2-5, reads ETGVTQSPTHLIKTRGQQVTLRCSSQSGHNTVSWYQQALGQGPQFIFQYYREEENGRGNFPPRFSGLQFPNYSSELNVNALELDDSALYLCASSLGAGGVETQYFGPGTRLLVL.

This clone occurred a few times. The chain couples TRBV19 to TRBJ1-4; possibly TRBD1 for D (5 bases). CDR1 LNHDA and CDR2 SQIVND come from the germline V gene (reference sequence). V was pared by 7 bases and J by 8 bases, with 11 bases between. The CDR3 loop spans 12 amino acids. DNA for the CDR3: TGTGCCAGTATTGATGAGGGGGAAAAACTGTTTTTT. This sequence encodes CASIDEGEKLFF.

This rearrangement joins TRBV19 to TRBJ1-3; no clear D. CDR3 length equals 13 residues. Trimming pared 4 bases from V and 2 bases from J, leaving 6 bases between. From germline, CDR1 is LNHDA and CDR2 SQIVND (reference sequence). The CDR3 DNA follows: TGTGCCAGTAGTAGCGGTGCTGGAAACACCATATATTTT. It specifies CASSSGAGNTIYF.

The chain has TRBV28 and TRBJ1-1; 7 nucleotides align to TRBD1. Per the germline V gene, CDR1 is MDHEN and CDR2 is SYDVKM. This CDR3 is built from 14 residues. Trimming took 5 bases from V and 3 from J; bases not matched to a gene: 6. The CDR3 spells CASSPPDRDTEAFF. The CDR3 DNA is TGTGCCAGCAGTCCCCCCGACAGGGACACTGAAGCTTTCTTT.

The chain couples TRBV4-2 to TRBJ2-3; no clear D gene. CDR1 and CDR2 from the germline V gene are LGHNA and YNFKEQ. With 0 bases removed from V and 3 bases from J, the gap between germline ends came to 10 bases. CDR3 size: 15 residues. CDR3 sequence: CASSQDVLRTDTQYF. CDR3 in DNA: TGTGCCAGCAGCCAAGATGTTCTAAGGACAGATACGCAGTATTTT.

This clone came up a few times. This rearrangement joins TRBV19 to TRBJ1-4; D gene uncertain. V was trimmed by 3 bases and J by 12 bases, leaving 17 bases between them. CDR3 length: 14 residues. Per germline, CDR1 LNHDA and CDR2 SQIVND (reference sequence). As DNA, the CDR3 is TGTGCCAGTAGTATCGAGCAGCGACGAGACGAACTGTTTTTT. It yields the protein CASSIEQRRDELFF.

This clone was seen just once. The genes are TRBV4-3 and TRBJ1-1; 9 nucleotides match TRBD1. Per the germline V gene, CDR1 is LGHNA and CDR2 is YSLEER. V was pared by 3 bases and J by 7 bases, with 6 bases of the junction left unmatched. The CDR3 consists of 14 residues. Written as DNA, the CDR3 is TGCGCCAGCAGCCACTCCGACAGGGGGGGTGAAGCTTTCTTT. It encodes CASSHSDRGGEAFF.

Remarks on this clone: This CDR3 is missing its conserved last phenylalanine or tryptophan, likely due to a read error. No DNA is shown, since the ends of the CDR3 on it are uncertain; the CDR3 is the one TCRdb lists. The chain has TRBV2 and TRBJ1-3. CDR1 and CDR2 (germline): SNHLY, FYNNEI. Counting both end residues, the CDR3 totals 11 amino acids. CDR3 sequence reads: CASSEAGTPAL.